The present TCR beta chain was sequenced within a study of post-analysis software for immune sequencing data. Carried by the TCR beta cDNA libraries were unique molecular identifiers. One entry per CDR3 protein, called by TCRdb with MiXCR from the PCR reads. The sample has about 770,000 distinct CDR3 sequences, under 60% seen once. This clonotype appeared a few times. No antigen is known for it. Whole-study results and caveats: About five TRBV segments (TRBV5-6, TRBV5-1 and TRBV20-1 among them) occurred more frequently in patients than in controls.

This CDR3 spans 12 amino acids. CDR1 and CDR2 (germline): SGHAT, FQNNGV. The sequence was collected from a girl aged 5-17 years with multiple sclerosis. This chain uses TRBV11-2 with TRBJ2-5; no clear D gene. The last part of the DNA fits TRBJ2-7 better; the J call may be wrong. Sequencing input: blood. The CDR3 DNA sequence: TGTGCCAGCAGGGCAGTTGGTACCGAGCAGTACTTC. This codes for CASRAVGTEQYF.